Sequencing of this T cell receptor beta chain was carried out in a study of cytomegalovirus exposure and HLA in healthy donors. Germline V gene lookup returns CDR1 SNHLY and CDR2 FYNNEI. This CDR3 has 12 residues. V shed 8 bases and J shed 4 bases, with 11 bases lying between them. Study results and limitations: A few chains tied to CMV proved CMV antigen-specific in vitro. Generally TCR sequences proved uncommon, though certain public TCRs appeared in numerous donors. Subsequent analysis showed first-cohort TCR clusters tending to co-occur in 120 validation repertoires. The classifier was said to identify cytomegalovirus status with high specificity and sensitivity.

Produced via immunoSEQ multiplex PCR; TCRdb's table is partial and in-frame only. The table lists about 98,000 clones, 87% of them singletons. With respect to this clone: Its matching antigen is unknown.

This sequence was found in a woman aged 25-40 years in good health and CMV-seronegative. The sequenced sample consisted of PBMCs. The rearrangement links TRBV2 to TRBJ1-1, with TRBD1 as a possible D gene (5 bases). CDR3 residues: CASRGDGTEAFF. The CDR3 coding sequence is TGTGCCAGCCGGGGGGACGGCACTGAAGCTTTCTTT.